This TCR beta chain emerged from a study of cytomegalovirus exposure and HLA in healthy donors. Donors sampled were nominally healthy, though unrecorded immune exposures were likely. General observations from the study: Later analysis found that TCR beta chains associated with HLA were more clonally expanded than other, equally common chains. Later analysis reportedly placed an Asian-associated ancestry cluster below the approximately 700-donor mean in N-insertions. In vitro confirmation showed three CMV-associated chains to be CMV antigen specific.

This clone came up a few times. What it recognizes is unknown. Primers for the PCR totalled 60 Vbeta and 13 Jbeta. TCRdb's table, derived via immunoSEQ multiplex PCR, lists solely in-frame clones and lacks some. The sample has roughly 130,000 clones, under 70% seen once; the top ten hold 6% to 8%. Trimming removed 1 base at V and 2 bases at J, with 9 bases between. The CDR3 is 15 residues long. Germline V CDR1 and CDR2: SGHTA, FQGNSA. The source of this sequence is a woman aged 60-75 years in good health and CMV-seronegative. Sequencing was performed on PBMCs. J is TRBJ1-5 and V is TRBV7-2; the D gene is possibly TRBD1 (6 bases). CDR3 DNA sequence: TGTGCCAGCAGCTTAGACTCAGGGGGCAATCAGCCCCAGCATTTT. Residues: CASSLDSGGNQPQHF.